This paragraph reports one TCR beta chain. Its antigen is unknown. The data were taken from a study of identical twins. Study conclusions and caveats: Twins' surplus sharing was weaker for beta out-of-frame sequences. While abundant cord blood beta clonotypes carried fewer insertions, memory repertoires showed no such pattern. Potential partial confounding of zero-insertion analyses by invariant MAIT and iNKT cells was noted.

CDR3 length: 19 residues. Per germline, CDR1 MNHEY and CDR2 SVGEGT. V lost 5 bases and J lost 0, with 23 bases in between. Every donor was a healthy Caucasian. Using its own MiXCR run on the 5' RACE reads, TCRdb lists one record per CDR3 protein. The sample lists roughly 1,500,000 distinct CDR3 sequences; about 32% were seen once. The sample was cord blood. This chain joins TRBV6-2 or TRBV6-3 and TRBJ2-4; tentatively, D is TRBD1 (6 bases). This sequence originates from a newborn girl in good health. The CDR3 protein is CASSRPFRRDKVAKNIQYF. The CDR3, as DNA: TGTGCCAGCAGTCGACCCTTCCGCCGGGACAAAGTAGCCAAAAACATTCAGTACTTC.